The present entry profiles one T cell receptor (beta chain) with its context. Extracted RNA was reverse transcribed into cDNA, the sequencing template. TCRdb keeps only in-frame clones here, not all; method: immunoSEQ multiplex PCR. The sample carries 150,000 to 250,000 clones, nearly 60% recorded once. This sample was included in a study of CD8+ T cells in alopecia areata. V lost 0 bases and J lost 8; bases outside the gene matches: 11. The V gene's germline CDR1 is GTSNPN and CDR2 SVGIG (reference sequence). This CDR3 region has 15 residues. Noted treatment: oral pan-JAK inhibitor, 5-10 mg twice daily.

Specimen: CD4+ T cells sorted from blood, collected at week 24, from a patient treated with tofacitinib. The V call is TRBV30, the J call TRBJ1-2; TRBD1 matches at 8 bases. This TCR was recovered from a human donor with alopecia areata. CDR3 DNA: TGTGCCTGGAGTGTACGTGGACAGGGTAACGTAGGCTACACCTTC. This codes for CAWSVRGQGNVGYTF.